The sequence of this T cell receptor (beta chain) was determined in a study of T cells in Graves' hyperthyroidism and ophthalmopathy. Across the whole study: Blood was drawn when the patient was first diagnosed and still untreated.

Trimming took off 10 bases at V and 2 bases at J, with 11 bases between the two ends. This CDR3 is 12 amino acids long. RNA transcripts yielded amplified TCR beta CDR3 regions. The HTBI primer set served for first-round RT-PCR of the TCR CDR3. TCRdb re-called the multiplex PCR reads through MiXCR, storing one row per CDR3 protein. The sample has a few hundred thousand distinct CDR3 sequences; around 15% are singletons. Patients counted as stable if ophthalmopathy did not develop within 18 months. Patients between 18 and 65 years old had hyperthyroidism, newly diagnosed and lasting under 2 months. Uncontrolled infection, other autoimmune disease, pregnancy and lactation each barred patients from inclusion.

The chain combines TRBV12-3 or TRBV12-4 with TRBJ1-1, with D possibly TRBD1 on 5 matching bases. This sequence was found in a woman younger than 35 with Graves' hyperthyroidism. Material: blood. The CDR3 region has the DNA TGTGCCATTGGGGCCTTAAACACTGAAGCTTTCTTT. It yields the protein CAIGALNTEAFF.